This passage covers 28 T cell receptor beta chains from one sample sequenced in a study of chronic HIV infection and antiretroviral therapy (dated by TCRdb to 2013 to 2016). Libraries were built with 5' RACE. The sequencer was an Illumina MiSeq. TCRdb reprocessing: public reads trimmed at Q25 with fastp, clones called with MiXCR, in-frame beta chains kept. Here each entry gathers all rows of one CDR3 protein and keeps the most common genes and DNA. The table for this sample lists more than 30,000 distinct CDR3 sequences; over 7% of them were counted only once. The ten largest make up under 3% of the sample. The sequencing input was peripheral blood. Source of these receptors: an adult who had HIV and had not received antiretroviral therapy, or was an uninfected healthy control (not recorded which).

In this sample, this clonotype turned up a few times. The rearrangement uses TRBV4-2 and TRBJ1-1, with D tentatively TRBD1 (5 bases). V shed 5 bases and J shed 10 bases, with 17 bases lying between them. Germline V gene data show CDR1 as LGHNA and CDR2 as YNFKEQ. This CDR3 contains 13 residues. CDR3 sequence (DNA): TGTGCCAGCAGCTTTCCCGGTACCGGGGGAGCTTTCTTT. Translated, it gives CASSFPGTGGAFF.

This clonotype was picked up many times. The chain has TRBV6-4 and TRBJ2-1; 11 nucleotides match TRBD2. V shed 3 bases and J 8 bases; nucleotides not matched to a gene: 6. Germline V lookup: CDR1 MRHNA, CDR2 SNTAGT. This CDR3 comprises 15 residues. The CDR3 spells CASSESSGGADEQFF. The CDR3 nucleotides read TGTGCCAGCAGTGAGAGTAGCGGGGGGGCTGATGAGCAGTTCTTC.

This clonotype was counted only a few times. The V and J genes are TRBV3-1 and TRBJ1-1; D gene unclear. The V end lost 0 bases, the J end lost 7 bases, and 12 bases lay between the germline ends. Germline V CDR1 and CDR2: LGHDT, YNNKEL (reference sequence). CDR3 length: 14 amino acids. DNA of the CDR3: TGTGCCAGCAGCCAAGAGCAATGGAACGGTGAAGCTTTCTTT. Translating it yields CASSQEQWNGEAFF.

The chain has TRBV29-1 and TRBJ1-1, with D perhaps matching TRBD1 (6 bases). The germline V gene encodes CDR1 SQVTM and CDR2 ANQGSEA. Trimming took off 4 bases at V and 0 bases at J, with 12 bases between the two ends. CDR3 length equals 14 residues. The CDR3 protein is CSVVVGAMNTEAFF. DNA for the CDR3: TGCAGCGTTGTGGTGGGGGCGATGAACACTGAAGCTTTCTTT.

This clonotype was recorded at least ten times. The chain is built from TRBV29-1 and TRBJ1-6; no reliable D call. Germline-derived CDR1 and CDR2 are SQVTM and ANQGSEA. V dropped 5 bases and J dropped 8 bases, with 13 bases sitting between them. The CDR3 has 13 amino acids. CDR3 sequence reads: CSVKAERDSPLHF. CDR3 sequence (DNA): TGCAGCGTTAAGGCCGAGAGAGATTCACCCCTCCACTTT.

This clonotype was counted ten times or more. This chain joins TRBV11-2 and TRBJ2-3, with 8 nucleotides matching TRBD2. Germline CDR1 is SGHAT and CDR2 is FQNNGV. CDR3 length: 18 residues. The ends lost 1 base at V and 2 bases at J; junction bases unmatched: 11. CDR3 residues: CASSLVGSGSLITDTQYF. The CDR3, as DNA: TGTGCCAGCAGCTTAGTGGGCAGCGGGAGTCTTATCACAGATACGCAGTATTTT.

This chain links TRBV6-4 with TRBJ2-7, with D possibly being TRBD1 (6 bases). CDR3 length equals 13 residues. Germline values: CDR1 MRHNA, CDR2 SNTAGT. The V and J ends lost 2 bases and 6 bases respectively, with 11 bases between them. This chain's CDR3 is CASSDRPGVEQYF. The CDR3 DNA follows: TGTGCCAGCAGTGACCGCCCAGGGGTCGAGCAGTACTTC.

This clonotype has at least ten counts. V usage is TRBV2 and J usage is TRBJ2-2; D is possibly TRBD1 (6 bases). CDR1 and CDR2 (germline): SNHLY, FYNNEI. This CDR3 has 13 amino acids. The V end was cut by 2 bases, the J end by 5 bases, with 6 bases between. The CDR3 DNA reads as TGTGCCAGCAGTGAAAGGGGGACCGGGGAGCTGTTTTTT. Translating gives CASSERGTGELFF.

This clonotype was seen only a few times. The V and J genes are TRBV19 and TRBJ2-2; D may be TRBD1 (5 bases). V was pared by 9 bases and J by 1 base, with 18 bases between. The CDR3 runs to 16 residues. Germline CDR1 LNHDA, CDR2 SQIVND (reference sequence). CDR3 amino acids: CASLDRTRVNTGELFF. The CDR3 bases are TGTGCCAGCTTAGATAGGACAAGGGTGAACACCGGGGAGCTGTTTTTT.

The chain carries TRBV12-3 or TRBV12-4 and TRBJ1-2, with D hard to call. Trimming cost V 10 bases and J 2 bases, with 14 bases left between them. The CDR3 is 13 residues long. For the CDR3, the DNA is TGTGCCACCGCGCCGGGATCCAACTATGGCTACACCTTC. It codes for CATAPGSNYGYTF.

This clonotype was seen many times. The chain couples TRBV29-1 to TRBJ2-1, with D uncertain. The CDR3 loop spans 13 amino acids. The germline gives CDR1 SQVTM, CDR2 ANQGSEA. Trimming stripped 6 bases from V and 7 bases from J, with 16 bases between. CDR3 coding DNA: TGCAGCGTCGAGTCACTATTCGGGAATGAGCAGTTCTTC. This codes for CSVESLFGNEQFF.

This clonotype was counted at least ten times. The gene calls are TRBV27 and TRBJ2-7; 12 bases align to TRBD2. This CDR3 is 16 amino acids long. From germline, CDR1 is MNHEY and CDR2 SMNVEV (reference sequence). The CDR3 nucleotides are TGTGGAAGTCAAAAGCGGTGGACTAGCGGGAACTACGAGCAGTACTTC. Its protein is CGSQKRWTSGNYEQYF.

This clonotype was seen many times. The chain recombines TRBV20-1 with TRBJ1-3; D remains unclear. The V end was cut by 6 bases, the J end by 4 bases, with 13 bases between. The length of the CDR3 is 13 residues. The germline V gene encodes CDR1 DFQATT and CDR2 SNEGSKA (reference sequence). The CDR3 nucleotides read TGCAGTGCCCCTGGGATACTCGGAAACACCATATATTTT. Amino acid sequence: CSAPGILGNTIYF.

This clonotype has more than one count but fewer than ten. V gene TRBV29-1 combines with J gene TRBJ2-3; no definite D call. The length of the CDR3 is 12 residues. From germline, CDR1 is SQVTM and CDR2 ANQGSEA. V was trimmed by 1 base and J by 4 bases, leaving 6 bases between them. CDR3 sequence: CSVEAASDTQYF. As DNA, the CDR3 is TGCAGCGTTGAAGCCGCCTCAGATACGCAGTATTTT.

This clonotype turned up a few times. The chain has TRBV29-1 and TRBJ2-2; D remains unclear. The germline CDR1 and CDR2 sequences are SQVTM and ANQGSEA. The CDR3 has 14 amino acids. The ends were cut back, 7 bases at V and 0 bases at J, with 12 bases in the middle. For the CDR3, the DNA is TGCAGCGCCGCCATGATAACGAACACCGGGGAGCTGTTTTTT. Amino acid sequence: CSAAMITNTGELFF.

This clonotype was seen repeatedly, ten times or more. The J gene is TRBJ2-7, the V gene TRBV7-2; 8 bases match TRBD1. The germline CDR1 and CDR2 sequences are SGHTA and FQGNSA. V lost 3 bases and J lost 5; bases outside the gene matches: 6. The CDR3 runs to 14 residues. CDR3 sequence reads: CASSFTGGTDEQYF. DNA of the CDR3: TGTGCCAGCAGCTTTACAGGGGGTACCGACGAGCAGTACTTC.

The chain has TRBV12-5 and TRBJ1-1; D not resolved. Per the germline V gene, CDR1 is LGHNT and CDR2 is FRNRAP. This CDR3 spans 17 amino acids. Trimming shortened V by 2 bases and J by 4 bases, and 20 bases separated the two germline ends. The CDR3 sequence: CASGLPPFEGIATEAFF. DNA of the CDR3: TGTGCTAGTGGTTTGCCACCCTTCGAGGGAATCGCCACTGAAGCTTTCTTT.

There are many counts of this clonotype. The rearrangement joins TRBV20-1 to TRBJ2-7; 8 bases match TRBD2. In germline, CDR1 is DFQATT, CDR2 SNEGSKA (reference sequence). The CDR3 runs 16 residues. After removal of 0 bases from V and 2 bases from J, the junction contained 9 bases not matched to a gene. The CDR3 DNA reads TGCAGTGCTAGAGATCCCCTCGGGACTAGACCCTACGAGCAGTACTTC. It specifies CSARDPLGTRPYEQYF.

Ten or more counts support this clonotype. CDR3 bases: TGTGCCAGCAGTTACGTCGGGACAGGAGTAGTTGTGAACACTGAAGCTTTCTTT. Encoded protein: CASSYVGTGVVVNTEAFF. V usage is TRBV6-5 and J usage is TRBJ1-1, with TRBD1 matching 8 bases. Germline values: CDR1 MNHEY, CDR2 SVGAGI. The CDR3 is made up of 18 amino acids. V shed 2 bases and J 0 bases; nucleotides not matched to a gene: 11.

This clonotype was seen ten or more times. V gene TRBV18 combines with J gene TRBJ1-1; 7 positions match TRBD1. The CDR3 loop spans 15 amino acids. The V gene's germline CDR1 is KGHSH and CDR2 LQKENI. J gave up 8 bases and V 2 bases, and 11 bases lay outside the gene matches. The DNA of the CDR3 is TGTGCCAGCTCACCAGGTGGAGACAGGGCCTCCGAAGCTTTCTTT. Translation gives CASSPGGDRASEAFF.

DNA of the CDR3: TGTGCCAGCAGTCCCCCGGGACAGGGTTACTCACCCCTCCACTTT. This translates into CASSPPGQGYSPLHF. The chain recombines TRBV6-5 with TRBJ1-6; 9 nucleotides line up with TRBD1. This CDR3 comprises 15 residues. CDR1 and CDR2 (germline): MNHEY, SVGAGI. V trimming: 5 bases; J trimming: 10 bases; junction bases outside the gene matches: 9.

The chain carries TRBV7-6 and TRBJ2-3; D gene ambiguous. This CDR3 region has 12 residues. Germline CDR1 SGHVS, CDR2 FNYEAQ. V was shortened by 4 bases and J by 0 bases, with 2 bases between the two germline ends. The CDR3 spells CASSSSTDTQYF. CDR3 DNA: TGTGCCAGCAGCTCAAGCACAGATACGCAGTATTTT.

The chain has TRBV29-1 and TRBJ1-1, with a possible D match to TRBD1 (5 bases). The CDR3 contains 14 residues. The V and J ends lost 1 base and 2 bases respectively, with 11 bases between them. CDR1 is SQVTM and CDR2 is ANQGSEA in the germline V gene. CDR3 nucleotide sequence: TGCAGCGTTGAAGGGGAACAGGTAAACACTGAAGCTTTCTTT. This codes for CSVEGEQVNTEAFF.

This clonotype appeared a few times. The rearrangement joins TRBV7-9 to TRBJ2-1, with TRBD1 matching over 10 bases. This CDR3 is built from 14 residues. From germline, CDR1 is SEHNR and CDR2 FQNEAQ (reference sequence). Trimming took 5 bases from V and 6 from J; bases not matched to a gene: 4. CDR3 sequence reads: CASSPGTGVNEQFF. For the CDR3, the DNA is TGTGCCAGCAGCCCTGGGACAGGGGTCAATGAGCAGTTCTTC.

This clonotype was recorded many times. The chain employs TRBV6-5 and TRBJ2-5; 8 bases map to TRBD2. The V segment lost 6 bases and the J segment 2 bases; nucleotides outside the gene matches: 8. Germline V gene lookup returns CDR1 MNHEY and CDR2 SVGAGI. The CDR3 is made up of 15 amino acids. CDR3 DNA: TGTGCCAGCAGCCGGAGCGGGGGTTTACAAGAGACCCAGTACTTC. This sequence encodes CASSRSGGLQETQYF.

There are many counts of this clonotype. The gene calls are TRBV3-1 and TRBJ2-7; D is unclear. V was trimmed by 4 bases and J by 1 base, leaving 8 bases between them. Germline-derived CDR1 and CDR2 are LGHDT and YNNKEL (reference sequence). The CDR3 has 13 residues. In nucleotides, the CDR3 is TGTGCCAGCAGCCCTCCGGCATCCTACGAGCAGTACTTC. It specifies CASSPPASYEQYF.

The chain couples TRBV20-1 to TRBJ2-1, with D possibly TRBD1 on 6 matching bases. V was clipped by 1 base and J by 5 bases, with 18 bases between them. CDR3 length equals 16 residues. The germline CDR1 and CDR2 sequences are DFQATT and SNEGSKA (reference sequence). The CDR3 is CSARGLGTGRNNEQFF. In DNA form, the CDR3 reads TGCAGTGCTAGAGGTTTGGGAACAGGGCGGAACAATGAGCAGTTCTTC.

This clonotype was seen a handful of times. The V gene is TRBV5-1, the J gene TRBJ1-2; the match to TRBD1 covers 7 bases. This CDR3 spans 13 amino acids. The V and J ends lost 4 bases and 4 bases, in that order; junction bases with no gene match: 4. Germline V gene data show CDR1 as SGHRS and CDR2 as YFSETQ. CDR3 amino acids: CASSRDRFYGYTF. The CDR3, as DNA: TGCGCCAGCAGCCGGGACAGATTCTATGGCTACACCTTC. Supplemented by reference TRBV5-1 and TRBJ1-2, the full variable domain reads KAGVTQTPRYLIKTRGQQVTLSCSPISGHRSVSWYQQTPGQGLQFLFEYFSETQRNKGNFPGRFSGRQFSNSRSEMNVSTLELGDSALYLCASSRDRFYGYTFGSGTRLTVV.